A single sample gave rise to the 8 T cell receptor beta chains below, sequenced in a study of T cells in Graves' hyperthyroidism and ophthalmopathy. Amplification of TCR beta CDR3 regions used RNA as the template. The HTBI set primed first-round TCR CDR3 RT-PCR. TCRdb used MiXCR to reprocess the multiplex PCR reads, holding one entry per CDR3 protein. The sample lists approximately 400,000 distinct CDR3 sequences; 15% were seen once. Material for sequencing was blood. These receptors were obtained from a young woman with Graves' hyperthyroidism.

The chain links TRBV14 to TRBJ1-1, with a tentative D call TRBD1 (5 bases). CDR1 is SGHDN and CDR2 is FVKESK in the germline V gene. Between the trimmed V and J ends, which lost 2 bases and 8 bases, there was a span of 15 bases. The CDR3 is made up of 14 amino acids. As DNA, the CDR3 is TGTGCCAGCAGCCAACTGGTCCCAGGGTCGGAAGCTTTCTTT. This gives the protein CASSQLVPGSEAFF.

In its sample, this clonotype was seen many times. The V call is TRBV6-6, the J call TRBJ2-3; D is unclear. This CDR3 has 14 amino acids. Germline assignment: CDR1 MNHNY and CDR2 SVGAGI (reference sequence). Between the trimmed V and J ends, which lost 1 base and 0 bases, there was a span of 5 bases. In nucleotides, the CDR3 is TGTGCCAGCAGTTACTTCTCTAGCACAGATACGCAGTATTTT. Its translation is CASSYFSSTDTQYF.

A few counts support this clonotype. The chain is built from TRBV18 and TRBJ2-1, with D perhaps TRBD1 (7 bases). Germline V gives CDR1 KGHSH, CDR2 LQKENI. This CDR3 has 15 residues. V was shortened by 3 bases and J by 2 bases, with 11 bases between the two germline ends. CDR3 in amino acids: CASSPTRGAYNEQFF. The CDR3 nucleotides are TGTGCCAGCTCACCGACCAGGGGGGCCTACAATGAGCAGTTCTTC.

The rearrangement links TRBV6-5 to TRBJ1-6; no definite D call. The CDR3 loop spans 14 amino acids. The V gene's germline CDR1 is MNHEY and CDR2 SVGAGI. The V and J ends lost 2 bases and 7 bases respectively, with 9 bases between them. CDR3 in amino acids: CASSYENWNSPLHF. The DNA for the CDR3 is TGTGCCAGCAGTTACGAGAACTGGAATTCACCCCTCCACTTT.

CDR3: CASSLRAVNTGELFF. The CDR3 DNA is TGTGCCAGCAGCTTACGGGCCGTGAACACCGGGGAGCTGTTTTTT. This chain joins TRBV11-2 and TRBJ2-2; no clear D. Between the trimmed V and J ends, which lost 2 bases and 1 base, there was a span of 8 bases. CDR1 is SGHAT, CDR2 FQNNGV, per germline. CDR3 size: 15 residues.

This clonotype showed up just a few times. This rearrangement joins TRBV5-1 to TRBJ2-6; 8 bases agree with TRBD1. Germline V lookup: CDR1 SGHRS, CDR2 YFSETQ. Trimming removed 1 base from V and 0 bases from J; junction bases left unmatched: 3. The CDR3 is 17 amino acids. CDR3 protein: CASSLTGGRSGANVLTF. The DNA of the CDR3 is TGCGCCAGCAGCTTGACAGGGGGACGCTCTGGGGCCAACGTCCTGACTTTC. Looking up the rest from reference TRBV5-1 and TRBJ2-6 gives the full variable domain: KAGVTQTPRYLIKTRGQQVTLSCSPISGHRSVSWYQQTPGQGLQFLFEYFSETQRNKGNFPGRFSGRQFSNSRSEMNVSTLELGDSALYLCASSLTGGRSGANVLTFGAGSRLTVL.

This clonotype was detected a few times. The chain recombines TRBV20-1 with TRBJ1-5, with no clear D. The germline V gene has CDR1 DFQATT and CDR2 SNEGSKA (reference sequence). The CDR3 extends over 12 amino acids. Deletions cut 1 base from V and 5 bases from J, with 6 bases between. CDR3 DNA sequence: TGCAGTGCTAGAGTGTCGGATCAGCCCCAGCATTTT. Translated: CSARVSDQPQHF.

The CDR3 DNA is TGTGCCAGCAGCCAAGATACGTCGGCGGAAGGAACCGACGAGCAGTACTTC. Protein product: CASSQDTSAEGTDEQYF. V usage is TRBV3-1 and J usage is TRBJ2-7; D unresolved. The CDR3 totals 17 residues. In germline, CDR1 is LGHDT, CDR2 YNNKEL (reference sequence). Deletions cut 0 bases from V and 5 bases from J, with 20 bases between.